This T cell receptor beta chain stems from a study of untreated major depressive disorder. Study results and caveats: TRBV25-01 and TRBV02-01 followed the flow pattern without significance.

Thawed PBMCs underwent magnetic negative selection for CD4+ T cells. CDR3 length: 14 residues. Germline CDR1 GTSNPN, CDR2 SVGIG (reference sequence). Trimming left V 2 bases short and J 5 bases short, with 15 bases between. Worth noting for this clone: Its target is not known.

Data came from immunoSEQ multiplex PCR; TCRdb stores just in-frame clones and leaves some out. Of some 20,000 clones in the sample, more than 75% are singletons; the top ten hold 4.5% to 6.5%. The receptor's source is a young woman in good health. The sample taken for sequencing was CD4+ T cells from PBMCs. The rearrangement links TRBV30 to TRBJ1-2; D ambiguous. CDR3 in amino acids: CAWSRVPDGYGYTF. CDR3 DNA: TGTGCCTGGAGTAGGGTCCCCGACGGGTATGGCTACACCTTC.